Listed below are T cell receptor beta chains from one sample, sequenced in a study of cytomegalovirus exposure and HLA in healthy donors. The method was immunoSEQ multiplex PCR; TCRdb's version includes in-frame clones alone and lacks a portion of them. The table lists approximately 140,000 clones, 78% of them singletons. What was sequenced was PBMCs. These TCRs come from a woman in her 40s in good health and CMV-seronegative. The CDR3 runs from the conserved cysteine through the conserved F or W. D genes are given only for firm matches. The size of a clone is reported for some rows only, either as once, few or many, or as a class for expanded clones.

TRBV29-1	14	.	TRBJ2-2	.	CSVEIPSNTGELFF	TGCAGCGTTGAAATCCCTTCGAACACCGGGGAGCTGTTTTTT
TRBV7-9	16	.	TRBJ1-2	few	CASTYFAGSANYGYTF	TGTGCCAGCACCTACTTCGCCGGGTCTGCCAACTATGGCTACACCTTC
TRBV10-2	15	TRBD2	TRBJ2-6	.	CASRAGLTGANGLTF	TGCGCCAGCAGAGCGGGGCTCACTGGGGCCAACGGCCTGACTTTC
TRBV4-1	13	.	TRBJ2-3	.	CASSQDAGDTQYF	TGCGCCAGCAGCCAAGATGCGGGTGATACGCAGTATTTT
TRBV29-1	16	.	TRBJ2-7	.	CSVEDRGRGSSYEQYF	TGCAGCGTTGAAGATCGTGGGAGGGGGAGCTCCTACGAGCAGTACTTC
TRBV27	15	TRBD1	TRBJ1-2	.	CASSLQGQVVYGYTF	TGTGCCAGCAGTTTACAGGGACAGGTAGTCTATGGCTACACCTTC
TRBV30	15	.	TRBJ1-6	.	CAWSYESSYNSPLHF	TGTGCCTGGAGCTACGAAAGCTCCTATAATTCACCCCTCCACTTT
TRBV2	14	TRBD1	TRBJ2-7	.	CASSGQGATYEQYF	TGTGCCAGCAGTGGACAGGGGGCGACCTACGAGCAGTACTTC
TRBV12-2	16	.	TRBJ2-6	few	CASRLGAGSGANVLTF	TGTGCAAGTCGCTTAGGAGCGGGGTCTGGGGCCAACGTCCTGACTTTC
TRBV28	16	TRBD2	TRBJ2-7	few	CASSWDYQTRSYEQYF	TGTGCCAGCAGTTGGGACTACCAGACACGCTCCTACGAGCAGTACTTC
TRBV29-1	14	TRBD1	TRBJ1-2	once	CSVSTGALAYGYTF	TGCAGCGTTTCCACAGGGGCTCTGGCCTATGGCTACACCTTC
TRBV4-1	18	TRBD1	TRBJ1-6	.	CASSQEGQGASYNSPLHF	TGCGCCAGCAGCCAAGAAGGACAGGGGGCGAGCTATAATTCACCCCTCCACTTT
TRBV5-4	13	TRBD2	TRBJ2-7	.	CASRPSGGSEQYF	TGTGCCAGCCGGCCTTCCGGGGGGAGCGAGCAGTACTTC
TRBV6-5	13	.	TRBJ2-2	.	CASTARNTGELFF	TGTGCCAGCACTGCCAGAAACACCGGGGAGCTGTTTTTT
TRBV14	16	TRBD1	TRBJ1-4	.	CASSPPGTGTNEKLFF	TGTGCCAGCAGCCCACCCGGGACAGGGACTAATGAAAAACTGTTTTTT
TRBV11-2	15	TRBD1	TRBJ1-5	.	CASSLGRGLRQPQHF	TGTGCCAGCAGCCTTGGAAGGGGGCTCCGTCAGCCCCAGCATTTT
TRBV2	13	.	TRBJ1-1	.	CASSEQGSTEAFF	TGTGCCAGCAGTGAACAGGGATCCACTGAAGCTTTCTTT
TRBV27	14	.	TRBJ2-3	.	CASSSSGLPDTQYF	TGTGCCAGCAGTTCATCGGGACTCCCAGATACGCAGTATTTT
TRBV10-2	15	.	TRBJ2-3	.	CASRLQEGLADTQYF	TGCGCCAGCAGGCTCCAGGAGGGCCTCGCAGATACGCAGTATTTT
TRBV7-9	16	TRBD2	TRBJ2-3	.	CASSLGAGAFTDTQYF	TGTGCCAGCAGCTTGGGTGCGGGAGCGTTTACAGATACGCAGTATTTT
TRBV30	14	.	TRBJ1-4	.	CAWSDQGGGEKLFF	TGTGCCTGGAGTGATCAAGGGGGGGGTGAAAAACTGTTTTTT
TRBV5-8	17	TRBD1	TRBJ1-5	.	CASRFTGGTDSNQPQHF	TGTGCCAGCAGATTTACAGGGGGCACCGATAGCAATCAGCCCCAGCATTTT
TRBV28	11	TRBD1	TRBJ1-1	.	CASSLPGQALF	TGTGCCAGCAGTTTACCAGGACAGGCCCTCTTT
TRBV6-1	14	TRBD1	TRBJ2-1	few	CASRRTGEGNEQFF	TGTGCCAGCAGAAGGACAGGGGAGGGGAATGAGCAGTTCTTC
TRBV11-2	15	TRBD2	TRBJ2-5	.	CASSLGAGGAETQYF	TGTGCCAGCAGCTTAGGCGCGGGGGGCGCAGAGACCCAGTACTTC
TRBV29-1	15	TRBD2	TRBJ2-1	.	CSVEGGLADYNEQFF	TGCAGCGTTGAAGGGGGACTAGCGGATTACAATGAGCAGTTCTTC
TRBV7-3	14	TRBD2	TRBJ2-2	.	CASSGLADTGELFF	TGTGCCAGCAGCGGACTAGCGGACACCGGGGAGCTGTTTTTT
TRBV4-1	11	.	TRBJ1-2	.	CASSQDLGYTF	TGCGCCAGCAGCCAAGATCTTGGCTACACCTTC
TRBV18	16	TRBD1	TRBJ1-4	.	CASSPPGQGPNEKLFF	TGTGCCAGCTCACCACCGGGACAGGGGCCTAATGAAAAACTGTTTTTT
TRBV2	14	.	TRBJ2-7	.	CATIQGLASYEQYF	TGTGCCACCATCCAGGGGCTCGCCTCCTACGAGCAGTACTTC
TRBV28	14	TRBD1	TRBJ2-7	.	CASSLGTGGYEQYF	TGTGCCAGCAGTTTAGGGACAGGGGGCTACGAGCAGTACTTC
TRBV9	14	.	TRBJ2-3	.	CASTRTPAGDTQYF	TGTGCCAGCACCCGGACTCCCGCCGGGGATACGCAGTATTTT
TRBV7-6	12	.	TRBJ2-3	.	CASSQGADTQYF	TGTGCCAGCAGCCAAGGGGCAGATACGCAGTATTTT
TRBV28	15	.	TRBJ2-5	.	CASRSGGRLQETQYF	TGTGCCAGCAGGTCCGGGGGACGGCTTCAAGAGACCCAGTACTTC
TRBV28	16	.	TRBJ2-1	.	CASSRQTMLIYNEQFF	TGTGCCAGCAGTAGACAGACCATGCTTATATACAATGAGCAGTTCTTC
TRBV18	15	TRBD1	TRBJ2-5	.	CASSSGQGIVETQYF	TGTGCCAGCTCATCGGGACAGGGTATTGTCGAGACCCAGTACTTC
TRBV5-1	13	.	TRBJ2-5	.	CASSPLPGETQYF	TGCGCCAGCAGCCCACTTCCGGGAGAGACCCAGTACTTC
TRBV13	15	.	TRBJ2-1	once	CASSNEASSYNEQFF	TGTGCCAGCAGCAATGAGGCCAGCTCCTACAATGAGCAGTTCTTC
TRBV9	16	TRBD2	TRBJ2-5	.	CASSVALAGGPETQYF	TGTGCCAGCAGCGTAGCTCTGGCGGGGGGGCCAGAGACCCAGTACTTC
TRBV27	15	TRBD2	TRBJ2-3	.	CASMAGLAGTDTQYF	TGTGCCAGCATGGCGGGACTAGCGGGAACGGATACGCAGTATTTT
TRBV19	14	TRBD1	TRBJ1-2	.	CASSKTGSHYGYTF	TGTGCCAGTAGTAAGACAGGGTCTCACTATGGCTACACCTTC
TRBV28	14	.	TRBJ1-5	.	CASSSVPGQTPQHF	TGTGCCAGCAGTTCTGTCCCGGGACAAACGCCCCAGCATTTT
TRBV28	13	.	TRBJ2-2	.	CASSPQVTGELFF	TGTGCCAGCAGTCCCCAGGTCACCGGGGAGCTGTTTTTT
TRBV30	15	TRBD1	TRBJ2-1	.	CAWSVRRTGRYEQFF	TGTGCCTGGAGTGTACGAAGGACAGGGAGATATGAGCAGTTCTTC